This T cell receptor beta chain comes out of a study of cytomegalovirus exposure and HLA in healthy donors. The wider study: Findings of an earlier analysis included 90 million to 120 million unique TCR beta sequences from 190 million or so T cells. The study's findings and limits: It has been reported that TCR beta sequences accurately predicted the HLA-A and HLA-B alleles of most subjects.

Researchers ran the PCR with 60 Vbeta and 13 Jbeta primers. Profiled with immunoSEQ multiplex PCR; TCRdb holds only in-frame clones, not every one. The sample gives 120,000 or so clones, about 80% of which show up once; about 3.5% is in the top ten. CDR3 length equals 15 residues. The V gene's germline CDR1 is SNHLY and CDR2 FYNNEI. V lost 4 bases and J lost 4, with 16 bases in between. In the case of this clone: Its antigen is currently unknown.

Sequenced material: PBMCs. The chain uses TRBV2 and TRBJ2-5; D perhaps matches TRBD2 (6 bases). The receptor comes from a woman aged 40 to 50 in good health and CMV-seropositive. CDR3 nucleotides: TGTGCCAGCAGTGGACACCCAAGTAGCGGAGAGACCCAGTACTTC. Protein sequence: CASSGHPSSGETQYF.